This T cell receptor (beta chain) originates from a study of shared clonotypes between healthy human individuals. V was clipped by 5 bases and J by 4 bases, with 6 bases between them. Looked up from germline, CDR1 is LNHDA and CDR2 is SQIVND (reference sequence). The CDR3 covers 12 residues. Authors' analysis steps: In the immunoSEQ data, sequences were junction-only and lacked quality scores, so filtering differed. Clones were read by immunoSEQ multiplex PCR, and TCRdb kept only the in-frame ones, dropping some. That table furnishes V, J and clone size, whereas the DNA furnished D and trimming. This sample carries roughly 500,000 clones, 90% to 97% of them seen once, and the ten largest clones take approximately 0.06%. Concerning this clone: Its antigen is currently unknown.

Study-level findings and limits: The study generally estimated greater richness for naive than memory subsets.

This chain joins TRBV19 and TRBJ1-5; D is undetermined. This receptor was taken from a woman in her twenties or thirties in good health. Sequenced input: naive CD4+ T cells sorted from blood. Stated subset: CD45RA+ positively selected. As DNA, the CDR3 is TGTGCCAGTAGTGACCGAAATCAGCCCCAGCATTTT. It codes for CASSDRNQPQHF.